This T cell receptor beta chain was profiled in a study of T cells expressing NK-cell markers. Study-wide background: Each TCR beta repertoire originated in sorted T cells that were CD3+CD56+NKG2C+, CD3+CD56+NKG2C- or CD3+CD56-NKG2C+. Study outcomes and limitations: A handful of donors likewise had their CD3+CD56-NKG2C+ fraction led by these clonotypes.

Germline-derived CDR1 and CDR2 are SGHTA and FQGNSA. The CDR3 sequence is 13 residues long. cDNA encoding TCR beta was synthesized via 5'RACE template switching incorporating UMIs. TCRdb reprocessed the 5' RACE reads, with one entry per CDR3 protein and no DNA. This sample contains 160,000 or so distinct CDR3 sequences. As for this clonotype: Its target is unknown.

This chain uses TRBV7-2 with TRBJ2-7. Sequencing used blood T cells: a sorted CD56 or NKG2C T cell subset, CD4+ or CD8+ T cells, or bulk PBMC T cells (not recorded which). The TCR sequence derives from a woman between 18 and 69 years old in good health. The CDR3 sequence is CASGDRWSYEQYF. The complete variable domain, with remaining parts taken from reference TRBV7-2 and TRBJ2-7, reads GAGVSQSPSNKVTEKGKDVELRCDPISGHTALYWYRQSLGQGLEFLIYFQGNSAPDKSGLPSDRFSAERTGGSVSTLTIQRTQQEDSAVYLCASGDRWSYEQYFGPGTRLTVT.